The source of this T cell receptor beta chain is a study of lymphopenia after photon versus proton radiotherapy. Method: immunoSEQ multiplex PCR; TCRdb's copy keeps in-frame clones and lacks some. Of some 55,000 clones listed, approximately 82% are singletons. The ends lost 2 bases at V and 8 bases at J; junction bases unmatched: 7. Germline V gives CDR1 SNHLY, CDR2 FYNNEI. CDR3 length equals 15 residues. Sequenced material: peripheral blood, taken from a patient treated with photon-based radiotherapy. The TCR sequence derives from a man between 50 and 59 years old with gastric cancer. The gene calls are TRBV2 and TRBJ2-2; 8 bases are shared with TRBD1. This CDR3 reads CASSEYKTGAGELFF. DNA for the CDR3: TGTGCCAGCAGTGAATATAAGACAGGGGCAGGGGAGCTGTTTTTT.